This T cell receptor beta chain stems from a study of T cell responses to AZD1222 COVID-19 vaccine (dated by TCRdb to the early 2020s). A note on the overall study: Because spike-specific TCR depth and breadth did not differ between the two schedules, AZD1222 recipients who got a second dose at roughly 4 weeks were pooled with those who got a second dose at roughly 12 weeks. TCR sequencing covered 230 or so trial participants: some 210 given two doses of AZD1222 and about 26 given two doses of MenACWY control vaccine. Trial participants were enrolled into age subgroups of 18-55, 56-69 and 70-plus years, which contained 148, 28 and 57 TCR-sequenced participants, respectively. The research as a whole found: Participants were mostly white British and included more females than males, and it was suggested by the authors that clonal diversity may have been underestimated. Epitopes outside the regions mutated in the B.1.351 and B.1.1.7 variants were reportedly recognized by nearly half of the unique spike-specific TCRs. After two AZD1222 doses, spike-specific TCR breadth and depth were significantly higher than at day 0 and than in MenACWY recipients. Conclusions about previously exposed vaccinees are limited because only five to seven AZD1222 recipients were SARS-CoV-2 seropositive at baseline. Because no samples from the day 14 peak response were available, repertoires could be characterized only after the peak T cell response. The 56-69-year group was small, and its depth increase did not reach significance, likely because of low power. Vaccine-associated CD4 TCRs spanned the whole spike protein, with dominant responses in regions 160-218 and 743-854.

This clone was detected once. The antigen it recognizes is unknown. No clone much larger than this one lies a single base away; base qualities are absent. The CDR3 regions of human TCRbeta chains were analyzed by immunosequencing. Processing in the source paper ran as follows. TCRs in the repertoires were matched against a reference library of SARS-CoV-2-specific TCRs that had been generated with the MIRA antigen-specificity platform. Breadth was defined as the fraction of unique TCRs that were SARS-CoV-2-associated, and depth was defined as the fraction of total T cells that were SARS-CoV-2-associated. Using the MIRA data, every spike-specific TCR was mapped to the spike region that the TCR reacted to and assigned to either a CD4 or a CD8 class. Log10-transformed breadth and depth values were compared by one-way ANOVA with Sidak's multiple comparisons tests. TCRdb holds this immuneACCESS table with in-frame rearrangements only. Some clones are missing; in checked studies, unresolved V genes explain under half, and the rest has no known cause. The V and J calls and clone size were taken over from that table, and D and trimming were inferred from the DNA. This sample has 100,000 to 150,000 clones in its table, and roughly nine tenths of those were observed once. The ten largest clonotypes hold roughly a tenth of the sample.

The sample's time point label, in plain terms: baseline before first vaccination. Vaccinee samples came from UK trials COV001 and COV002, including a single-blind randomized controlled phase 2/3 trial of AZD1222 (ChAdOx1 nCoV-19) in healthy adults. Trial participant PBMC samples were collected at day 0 and day 28 after the second dose for TCRbeta chain sequencing. V is clipped by 0 bases and J by 2 bases, and the sequence between their germline boundaries is 10 bases long. The CDR3 numbers 15 residues from cysteine through phenylalanine. The entry retains the CDR3 DNA only, 45 bases that are in frame from base 1. CDR1 and CDR2 are drawn from the germline V gene: MGHRA, YSYEKL.

The V and J segments used are TRBV4-1 and TRBJ1-1; the D gene is not confidently resolved. The source of this sequence is an adult in good health. This specimen was peripheral blood, taken on day 0 of AZD1222 vaccination. Here the CDR3 is given as CASSQDLGSNTEAFF. The nucleotides are TGCGCCAGCAGCCAAGATTTGGGCAGTAACACTGAAGCTTTCTTT.